These 29 T cell receptor beta chains share one sample of origin, sequenced in a study of T cell responses to AZD1222 COVID-19 vaccine. Sequenced by immunoSEQ multiplex PCR; TCRdb stores in-frame clones only, minus some. The sample holds about 150,000 clones, 90% to 95% seen once. The specimen was peripheral blood, collected on day 0 of AZD1222 vaccination. The receptor source for this set is an adult in good health.

This chain uses TRBV19 with TRBJ1-5; D is uncertain. CDR1 and CDR2 (germline): LNHDA, SQIVND (reference sequence). CDR3 length: 16 amino acids. The V gene lost 0 bases and the J gene lost 6 bases, with 15 bases spanning the gap. Here the CDR3 DNA reads TGTGCCAGTAGTATAGATAGAAGCCTAAAGGGTCAGCCCCAGCATTTT. It specifies CASSIDRSLKGQPQHF.

The chain joins TRBV24-1 to TRBJ2-3, with TRBD2 as a possible D gene (6 bases). From germline, CDR1 is KGHDR and CDR2 SFDVKD. The CDR3 spans 14 residues. The V gene lost 9 bases and the J gene lost 4 bases, with 16 bases spanning the gap. CDR3 in DNA: TGTGCCACCCAGTCTAGCGAGTTTGCAGATACGCAGTATTTT. As protein: CATQSSEFADTQYF.

The J gene is TRBJ2-2, the V gene TRBV6-5; possibly TRBD2 for D (6 bases). V was clipped by 10 bases and J by 5 bases, with 17 bases between them. Germline V gives CDR1 MNHEY, CDR2 SVGAGI. There are 14 residues in the CDR3. The CDR3 spells CATRLGLVTGELFF. The CDR3 bases are TGTGCCACCCGACTAGGGCTGGTAACCGGGGAGCTGTTTTTT.

This chain links TRBV9 with TRBJ1-3, with TRBD1 as a possible D gene (5 bases). CDR1 and CDR2 (germline): SGDLS, YYNGEE. V was shortened by 0 bases and J by 0 bases, with 10 bases between the two germline ends. This CDR3 is 16 amino acids long. This CDR3 is CASSVGDRPSGNTIYF. CDR3 in DNA: TGTGCCAGCAGCGTAGGGGACCGCCCCTCTGGAAACACCATATATTTT.

This chain links TRBV3-1 (or the pseudogene TRBV3-2) with TRBJ2-7; 8 bases fit TRBD2. This CDR3 contains 15 residues. The V gene's germline CDR1 is LGHDT and CDR2 YNNKEL (reference sequence). J gave up 3 bases and V 1 base, and 5 bases lay outside the gene matches. DNA for the CDR3: TGTGCCAGCAGCCAAGTGGCTAGCGGGTACTACGAGCAGTACTTC. Protein: CASSQVASGYYEQYF.

This rearrangement joins TRBV18 to TRBJ1-5; 8 bases map to TRBD1. Germline V lookup: CDR1 KGHSH, CDR2 LQKENI. The CDR3 covers 15 residues. V was clipped by 3 bases and J by 3 bases; unmatched bases: 4. The CDR3: CASSPRTGNNQPQHF. In nucleotides, the CDR3 is TGTGCCAGCTCACCGAGGACAGGGAACAATCAGCCCCAGCATTTT.

The gene calls are TRBV6-1 and TRBJ1-1; D unclear. The CDR3 is made up of 14 amino acids. Trimming shortened V by 2 bases and J by 5 bases, and 12 bases separated the two germline ends. Per the germline V gene, CDR1 is MNHNS and CDR2 is SASEGT. CDR3 in amino acids: CASSELLVNTEAFF. The CDR3 coding sequence is TGTGCCAGCAGTGAACTGTTGGTCAATACTGAAGCTTTCTTT.

The chain couples TRBV20-1 to TRBJ2-7; possibly TRBD1 or TRBD2 for D (5 bases each). The CDR3 runs to 16 residues. The V end was cut by 3 bases, the J end by 6 bases, with 24 bases between. Germline V gives CDR1 DFQATT, CDR2 SNEGSKA (reference sequence). CDR3 sequence (DNA): TGCAGTGCTAGTATCCCCGGTTGGGGACGGGTTGGCGAGCAGTACTTC. This translates into CSASIPGWGRVGEQYF.

This sequence joins TRBV11-3 and TRBJ2-1; D not certain. Between the trimmed V and J ends, which lost 1 base and 2 bases, there was a span of 15 bases. The CDR3 covers 17 residues. Germline V gene lookup returns CDR1 SGHNT and CDR2 YENEEA. This CDR3 reads CASSLVHGPTAYNEQFF. The CDR3 nucleotides are TGTGCCAGCAGCTTAGTACATGGCCCGACGGCCTACAATGAGCAGTTCTTC.

The chain couples TRBV4-2 to TRBJ2-1; the match to TRBD2 covers 16 bases. The germline V gene has CDR1 LGHNA and CDR2 YNFKEQ. V was clipped by 1 base and J by 3 bases; unmatched bases: 9. This CDR3 region has 20 residues. The CDR3 spells CASSQAPGLAGGHFYNEQFF. CDR3 DNA sequence: TGTGCCAGCAGCCAAGCGCCGGGACTAGCGGGAGGGCATTTCTACAATGAGCAGTTCTTC.

This chain connects TRBV28 to TRBJ1-5; D not certain. Trimming took off 6 bases at V and 4 bases at J, with 4 bases between the two ends. Germline values: CDR1 MDHEN, CDR2 SYDVKM. This CDR3 is built from 11 residues. For the CDR3, the DNA is TGTGCCAGCAGCTTAAATCAGCCCCAGCATTTT. This encodes CASSLNQPQHF.

The chain uses TRBV12-5 and TRBJ2-1; D uncertain. This CDR3 region has 12 residues. Trimming pared 4 bases from V and 9 bases from J, leaving 10 bases between. Germline CDR1 LGHNT, CDR2 FRNRAP. The CDR3 sequence is CASGSFSGEQFF. CDR3 nucleotide sequence: TGTGCTAGTGGTTCCTTTTCGGGTGAGCAGTTCTTC.

The J gene is TRBJ2-2, the V gene TRBV24-1; D gene unclear. In germline, CDR1 is KGHDR, CDR2 SFDVKD. The CDR3 covers 13 residues. V was trimmed by 5 bases and J by 2 bases, leaving 5 bases between them. CDR3: CATSGLNTGELFF. The CDR3 bases are TGTGCCACCAGTGGGTTAAACACCGGGGAGCTGTTTTTT.

This clone was observed a handful of times. V is TRBV5-8 and J is TRBJ1-5, with a weak D call TRBD1 (5 bases). This CDR3 spans 13 amino acids. Germline CDR1 SGHTS, CDR2 YDEGEE. Trimming pared 1 base from V and 6 bases from J, leaving 8 bases between. CDR3 region: CASSLQGPQPQHF. CDR3 sequence (DNA): TGTGCCAGCAGCTTGCAGGGCCCTCAGCCCCAGCATTTT.

The rearrangement joins TRBV5-1 to TRBJ2-6, with a weak D call TRBD1 (5 bases). CDR3 length: 19 amino acids. Germline lookup yields CDR1 SGHRS and CDR2 YFSETQ. V was trimmed by 0 bases and J by 1 base, leaving 17 bases between them. The DNA for the CDR3 is TGCGCCAGCAGCTTGGACCCAGGGAATTTTCGGTCTGGGGCCAACGTCCTGACTTTC. It translates to CASSLDPGNFRSGANVLTF.

Only one count was recorded for this clone. The rearrangement joins TRBV4-3 to TRBJ2-2; 12 bases agree with TRBD2. The germline V gene encodes CDR1 LGHNA and CDR2 YSLEER. This CDR3 has 19 amino acids. The ends lost 4 bases at V and 7 bases at J; junction bases unmatched: 16. CDR3 loop: CASSPQGASGRGIFGELFF. The DNA of the CDR3 is TGCGCCAGCAGCCCCCAGGGGGCTAGCGGGAGGGGTATTTTCGGGGAGCTGTTTTTT.

The V gene is TRBV27, the J gene TRBJ2-1; perhaps TRBD2 as D (6 bases). The CDR3 spans 16 residues. Trimming shortened V by 1 base and J by 0 bases, and 10 bases separated the two germline ends. The V gene's germline CDR1 is MNHEY and CDR2 SMNVEV (reference sequence). CDR3 region: CASSLLTGSSYNEQFF. The CDR3 DNA sequence: TGTGCCAGCAGTTTATTAACCGGGAGCTCCTACAATGAGCAGTTCTTC.

The chain is built from TRBV5-1 and TRBJ2-5, with TRBD1 as a possible D gene (6 bases). There are 11 residues in the CDR3. Trimming left V 4 bases short and J 5 bases short, with 6 bases between. Germline V gene sequence: CDR1 SGHRS, CDR2 YFSETQ. Written as DNA, the CDR3 is TGCGCCAGCAGCCAGGGGGAGACCCAGTACTTC. It codes for CASSQGETQYF.

This chain connects TRBV15 to TRBJ1-5; D remains ambiguous. Germline V lookup: CDR1 LNHNV, CDR2 YYDKDF (reference sequence). V lost 0 bases and J lost 4, with 4 bases in between. The CDR3 is made up of 13 amino acids. The CDR3 DNA is TGTGCCACCAGCAGAGAGTGGAATCAGCCCCAGCATTTT. This encodes CATSREWNQPQHF. Drawing the rest from reference TRBV15 and TRBJ1-5, the complete variable domain is DAMVIQNPRYQVTQFGKPVTLSCSQTLNHNVMYWYQQKSSQAPKLLFHYYDKDFNNEADTPDNFQSRRPNTSFCFLDIRSPGLGDTAMYLCATSREWNQPQHFGDGTRLSIL.

This clone showed up just once. The chain carries TRBV19 and TRBJ1-5, with D possibly matching TRBD1 (6 bases). The V end lost 6 bases, the J end lost 7 bases, and 22 bases lay between the germline ends. The germline V gene has CDR1 LNHDA and CDR2 SQIVND (reference sequence). This CDR3 spans 16 amino acids. The CDR3 nucleotides are TGTGCCAGTAGGGGACACGACAAAGGTCCTGGGCAGCCCCAGCATTTT. This codes for CASRGHDKGPGQPQHF.

The chain has TRBV7-6 and TRBJ2-3; 10 nucleotides agree with TRBD2. Germline V CDR1 and CDR2: SGHVS, FNYEAQ. Trimming took 4 bases from V and 4 from J; bases not matched to a gene: 14. The CDR3 is 18 amino acids. CDR3 loop: CASSSYQAGGPGADTQYF. CDR3 DNA sequence: TGTGCCAGCAGCTCATACCAAGCGGGAGGGCCCGGTGCAGATACGCAGTATTTT.

The V gene is TRBV10-3, the J gene TRBJ2-2; tentatively, D is TRBD2 (6 bases). The CDR3 contains 16 residues. The germline V gene encodes CDR1 ENHRY and CDR2 SYGVKD. Trimming removed 6 bases from V and 2 bases from J, with 16 bases in between. The CDR3 here is CAIRPTGTLNTGELFF. CDR3 sequence (DNA): TGTGCCATCAGACCCACCGGGACTCTTAACACCGGGGAGCTGTTTTTT.

The table lists this clone with a count of one. This chain connects TRBV5-1 to TRBJ2-6; D perhaps matches TRBD2 (6 bases). CDR3 length: 22 residues. From germline, CDR1 is SGHRS and CDR2 YFSETQ. V was clipped by 0 bases and J by 0 bases, with 25 bases between them. The CDR3 DNA reads as TGCGCCAGCAGCTTGGCTCACGGGGGTGTTTCTCTGGGGAACTCTGGGGCCAACGTCCTGACTTTC. This translates into CASSLAHGGVSLGNSGANVLTF.

This chain connects TRBV6-2 or TRBV6-3 to TRBJ1-1; D not resolved. Trimming pared 2 bases from V and 6 bases from J, leaving 13 bases between. CDR1 is MNHEY and CDR2 is SVGEGT in the germline V gene. The CDR3 length is 14 residues. DNA for the CDR3: TGTGCCAGCAGTTACGGGTCCCAGTCCGCTGAAGCTTTCTTT. Translating it yields CASSYGSQSAEAFF.

The chain recombines TRBV7-2 with TRBJ2-7; the D gene is possibly TRBD2 (5 bases). There are 13 residues in the CDR3. Per germline, CDR1 SGHTA and CDR2 FQGNSA. Trimming stripped 1 base from V and 7 bases from J, with 11 bases between. CDR3 amino acids: CASSLGPGKEQYF. DNA of the CDR3: TGTGCCAGCAGCTTAGGTCCGGGAAAGGAGCAGTACTTC.

CDR3 DNA sequence: TGTGCCAGCAGCGAAAGGCGTCAGGGGGACGTAAGCTCCTACAATGAGCAGTTCTTC. The encoded protein is CASSERRQGDVSSYNEQFF. The V and J genes are TRBV7-3 and TRBJ2-1; 7 nucleotides match TRBD1. The germline CDR1 and CDR2 sequences are SGHTA and FQGTGA. The CDR3 is made up of 19 amino acids. J gave up 0 bases and V 5 bases, and 16 bases lay outside the gene matches.

This chain uses TRBV6-1 with TRBJ2-7, with TRBD1 identical over 11 bases. Germline-derived CDR1 and CDR2 are MNHNS and SASEGT. Trimming cost V 2 bases and J 4 bases; bases outside gene matches: 4. The CDR3 sequence is 15 residues long. CDR3 sequence: CASSELGQGVYEQYF. CDR3 in DNA: TGTGCCAGCAGTGAATTGGGACAGGGGGTGTACGAGCAGTACTTC.

This clone has only one observation. The chain carries TRBV30 and TRBJ2-7, with D hard to call. Trimming took 0 bases from V and 0 from J, leaving 6 bases between them. Germline-derived CDR1 and CDR2 are GTSNPN and SVGIG (reference sequence). The CDR3 runs to 13 residues. CDR3 loop: CAWSVGTSYEQYF. CDR3 coding DNA: TGTGCCTGGAGTGTTGGCACCTCCTACGAGCAGTACTTC.

The V gene is TRBV5-6, the J gene TRBJ1-2, with D unclear. Per the germline V gene, CDR1 is SGHDT and CDR2 is YYEEEE. This CDR3 contains 16 residues. V was clipped by 2 bases and J by 4 bases, with 18 bases between them. The CDR3 DNA reads TGTGCCAGCAGCTTTCGCTATCGGGGTAGGTTCTATGGCTACACCTTC. This sequence encodes CASSFRYRGRFYGYTF. Using reference TRBV5-6 and TRBJ1-2 for the parts outside the CDR3, the full variable domain is DAGVTQSPTHLIKTRGQQVTLRCSPKSGHDTVSWYQQALGQGPQFIFQYYEEEERQRGNFPDRFSGHQFPNYSSELNVNALLLGDSALYLCASSFRYRGRFYGYTFGSGTRLTVV.